Here is one TCR beta chain with its context. What it recognizes is unknown. This record belongs to a study of T cell responses to AZD1222 COVID-19 vaccine. Study results and caveats: Targeting of unmutated variant regions was reportedly seen in nearly half of spike-specific TCRs. Spike-specific TCRs gained breadth and depth after people received two AZD1222 doses.

Second-dose schedules of about 4 or about 12 weeks were combined. Repertoires were generated with immunoSEQ multiplex PCR, while TCRdb's copy carries only in-frame clones and drops some. In the table there are 140,000 or so clones, around nine tenths of which are singletons. J lost 3 bases, V lost 3 bases, and 18 bases had no gene match. Germline V lookup: CDR1 GTSNPN, CDR2 SVGIG (reference sequence). This CDR3 spans 19 amino acids. J is TRBJ2-2 and V is TRBV30, with TRBD1 matching over 8 bases. The source is an adult who received the AZD1222 COVID-19 vaccine. Specimen: peripheral blood, collected 28 days after the second AZD1222 dose. The CDR3 is CAWRVPPGQGQAHTGELFF. CDR3 DNA sequence: TGTGCCTGGAGAGTCCCCCCCGGACAGGGTCAAGCACACACCGGGGAGCTGTTTTTT. Using reference TRBV30 and TRBJ2-2 for the parts outside the CDR3, the full variable domain is SQTIHQWPATLVQPVGSPLSLECTVEGTSNPNLYWYRQAAGRGLQLLFYSVGIGQISSEVPQNLSASRPQDRQFILSSKKLLLSDSGFYLCAWRVPPGQGQAHTGELFFGEGSRLTVL.